Below, 32 T cell receptor beta chains from the same sample are listed, as sequenced in a study of early stage breast cancer tumors. The assay was immunoSEQ multiplex PCR, and TCRdb's table has in-frame clones only and misses some. The sample yields around 28,000 clones, around 53% seen once. The specimen sequenced was breast tumor tissue. These TCRs come from a person between 50 and 60 years old with breast cancer.

The V and J genes are TRBV11-1 and TRBJ2-3; the D is unclear. This CDR3 has 15 residues. Trimming left V 6 bases short and J 1 base short, with 14 bases between. The germline gives CDR1 SGHAT, CDR2 FQDESV (reference sequence). Here the CDR3 reads CASRSANSGTDTQYF. Written as DNA, the CDR3 is TGTGCCAGCAGATCAGCAAACAGCGGCACAGATACGCAGTATTTT.

The rearrangement links TRBV2 to TRBJ2-2, with TRBD2 as a possible D gene (6 bases). CDR3 length: 16 residues. CDR1 and CDR2 from the germline V gene are SNHLY and FYNNEI. V lost 7 bases and J lost 1, with 16 bases in between. The CDR3: CASIDPGVRNTGELFF. DNA for the CDR3: TGTGCCAGCATCGACCCGGGGGTGAGGAACACCGGGGAGCTGTTTTTT.

The V call is TRBV28, the J call TRBJ2-7; 9 bases map to TRBD1. Germline assignment: CDR1 MDHEN and CDR2 SYDVKM. The V and J ends lost 7 bases and 0 bases, in that order; junction bases with no gene match: 7. The CDR3 totals 15 residues. In DNA, the CDR3 is TGTGCCAGCAACCCCGGACAGGGGAGCTCCTACGAGCAGTACTTC. Residues: CASNPGQGSSYEQYF.

The V call is TRBV7-6, the J call TRBJ2-7, with 9 bases lining up with TRBD2. This CDR3 contains 15 residues. Germline loops: CDR1 SGHVS, CDR2 FNYEAQ. Germline trimming cut 6 bases from V and 0 bases from J; bases unmatched to any gene: 6. CDR3 amino acids: CASSPGREGSYEQYF. CDR3 nucleotides: TGTGCCAGCAGTCCCGGGCGGGAGGGCTCCTACGAGCAGTACTTC. The complete variable domain, with remaining parts taken from reference TRBV7-6 and TRBJ2-7, reads GAGVSQSPRYKVTKRGQDVALRCDPISGHVSLYWYRQALGQGPEFLTYFNYEAQQDKSGLPNDRFSAERPEGSISTLTIQRTEQRDSAMYRCASSPGREGSYEQYFGPGTRLTVT.

This sequence joins TRBV5-8 and TRBJ2-2; possibly TRBD1 or TRBD2 for D (6 bases each). Germline V gene data show CDR1 as SGHTS and CDR2 as YDEGEE. The germline V and J ends were trimmed by 4 bases and 2 bases, with 9 bases remaining between them. The CDR3 has 14 amino acids. This chain's CDR3 is CASSRGPNTGELFF. The CDR3 bases are TGTGCCAGCAGCCGGGGGCCTAACACCGGGGAGCTGTTTTTT.

The chain carries TRBV5-1 and TRBJ2-1; D is undetermined. The CDR3 has 12 amino acids. Trimming took 0 bases from V and 8 from J, leaving 6 bases between them. Germline V lookup: CDR1 SGHRS, CDR2 YFSETQ. CDR3 region: CASSLEGYEQFF. CDR3 sequence (DNA): TGCGCCAGCAGCTTGGAAGGCTATGAGCAGTTCTTC.

The genes are TRBV5-8 and TRBJ2-1; D uncertain. V lost 5 bases and J 10 bases, leaving 16 bases between the germline ends. The CDR3 totals 13 residues. CDR1 and CDR2 (germline): SGHTS, YDEGEE. CDR3 sequence: CASSTKPASEQFF. CDR3 in DNA: TGTGCCAGCAGTACGAAACCCGCTTCAGAGCAGTTCTTC. Using reference TRBV5-8 and TRBJ2-1 for the parts outside the CDR3, the full variable domain is EAGVTQSPTHLIKTRGQQATLRCSPISGHTSVYWYQQALGLGLQFLLWYDEGEERNRGNFPPRFSGRQFPNYSSELNVNALELEDSALYLCASSTKPASEQFFGPGTRLTVL.

In this sample, this clone turned up a few times. The chain uses TRBV6-1 and TRBJ1-1; no clear D. This CDR3 has 14 residues. Per germline, CDR1 MNHNS and CDR2 SASEGT. The V end lost 4 bases, the J end lost 0 bases, and 9 bases lay between the germline ends. CDR3 DNA sequence: TGTGCCAGCAGTGGAAAACATATGAACACTGAAGCTTTCTTT. Translation gives CASSGKHMNTEAFF.

A few counts support this clone. The CDR3 is CASSLPGEKLFF. CDR3 nucleotides: TGTGCCAGCAGCTTACCAGGTGAAAAACTGTTTTTT. The gene calls are TRBV5-4 and TRBJ1-4; D gene unclear. V shed 2 bases and J shed 7 bases, with 6 bases lying between them. CDR3 length equals 12 residues. Germline CDR1 SGHNT, CDR2 YYREEE (reference sequence). Based on the CDR3 plus reference TRBV5-4 and TRBJ1-4, the full variable domain is ETGVTQSPTHLIKTRGQQVTLRCSSQSGHNTVSWYQQALGQGPQFIFQYYREEENGRGNFPPRFSGLQFPNYSSELNVNALELDDSALYLCASSLPGEKLFFGSGTQLSVL.

The genes are TRBV4-3 and TRBJ1-2; D is undetermined. The V and J ends lost 0 bases and 8 bases respectively, with 7 bases between them. In germline, CDR1 is LGHNA, CDR2 YSLEER. This CDR3 region has 12 residues. CDR3 in amino acids: CASSQDGYGYTF. The CDR3 nucleotides are TGCGCCAGCAGCCAAGACGGGTACGGCTACACCTTC.

In its sample, this clone was seen a few times. V and J are TRBV2 and TRBJ2-7; 7 bases agree with TRBD1. The CDR3 length is 13 residues. V gave up 8 bases and J gave up 3 bases; unmatched junction bases: 7. CDR1 and CDR2 (germline): SNHLY, FYNNEI. CDR3 sequence reads: CASGINRGYEQYF. For the CDR3, the DNA is TGTGCCAGCGGTATTAACAGGGGCTACGAGCAGTACTTC.

This clone was seen more than once but under ten times. This chain uses TRBV30 with TRBJ2-5; D might be TRBD2 (5 bases). The CDR3 covers 13 residues. Germline CDR1 is GTSNPN and CDR2 is SVGIG (reference sequence). V lost 2 bases, J lost 2 bases, and 9 bases lay in between. The CDR3 bases are TGTGCCTGGAGTATCGGGGTTCAAGAGACCCAGTACTTC. It is translated as CAWSIGVQETQYF.

This rearrangement joins TRBV27 to TRBJ2-5, with TRBD2 matching 12 bases. Trimming at V came to 5 bases and at J to 4 bases, leaving 5 bases not matched to a gene. This CDR3 has 15 residues. CDR1 and CDR2 from the germline V gene are MNHEY and SMNVEV (reference sequence). This CDR3 is CASSPPGLAGETQYF. Written as DNA, the CDR3 is TGTGCCAGCAGTCCTCCGGGACTAGCGGGAGAGACCCAGTACTTC.

The table lists this clone with a few counts. V is TRBV10-1 and J is TRBJ2-3; maybe TRBD1 (6 bases). V was clipped by 3 bases and J by 8 bases, with 6 bases between them. Germline V lookup: CDR1 WNHNN, CDR2 SYGVQD (reference sequence). CDR3 length equals 11 residues. The CDR3 region has the DNA TGCGCCAGCAGTGAACAGGGTACGCAGTATTTT. This gives the protein CASSEQGTQYF.

The chain links TRBV27 to TRBJ1-2; D remains ambiguous. The V end was cut by 8 bases, the J end by 0 bases, with 13 bases between. The CDR3 has 14 residues. Germline CDR1 reads MNHEY; CDR2 reads SMNVEV (reference sequence). CDR3 coding DNA: TGTGCCAGCGGTACGGCGGGTGCTAACTATGGCTACACCTTC. This gives the protein CASGTAGANYGYTF.

The chain employs TRBV7-2 and TRBJ2-2; unclear D gene. CDR3 size: 17 residues. V dropped 2 bases and J dropped 0 bases, with 13 bases sitting between them. The V gene's germline CDR1 is SGHTA and CDR2 FQGNSA. The CDR3 loop is CASSLYMTGSNTGELFF. The CDR3, as DNA: TGTGCCAGCAGCTTATACATGACCGGGTCGAACACCGGGGAGCTGTTTTTT.

This clone was picked up a small number of times. CDR3 region: CASRMGQLISYEQYF. The CDR3 DNA is TGTGCCAGCAGGATGGGACAGTTAATCTCCTACGAGCAGTACTTC. V gene TRBV6-1 combines with J gene TRBJ2-7; 7 positions match TRBD1. V lost 6 bases and J lost 0; bases outside the gene matches: 8. This CDR3 comprises 15 residues. CDR1 MNHNS and CDR2 SASEGT come from the germline V gene.

This clone was counted once. The rearrangement links TRBV7-6 to TRBJ2-1; 7 positions match TRBD2. The germline CDR1 and CDR2 sequences are SGHVS and FNYEAQ. The CDR3 has 14 residues. The ends lost 4 bases at V and 5 bases at J; junction bases unmatched: 5. The CDR3 protein is CASSSPGTNNEQFF. The DNA of the CDR3 is TGTGCCAGCAGCTCACCCGGGACTAACAATGAGCAGTTCTTC.

This clone was seen more than once but under ten times. The CDR3 region is CASSPGTSGGGYNEQFF. The CDR3 region has the DNA TGTGCCAGCAGCCCGGGGACTAGCGGAGGGGGATACAATGAGCAGTTCTTC. This chain links TRBV9 with TRBJ2-1, with TRBD2 identical over 11 bases. Trimming took 4 bases from V and 4 from J; bases not matched to a gene: 10. The CDR3 has 17 amino acids. Germline assignment: CDR1 SGDLS and CDR2 YYNGEE.

J is TRBJ2-1 and V is TRBV19; 7 bases match TRBD2. This CDR3 spans 16 amino acids. V trimming: 5 bases; J trimming: 9 bases; junction bases outside the gene matches: 16. Germline values: CDR1 LNHDA, CDR2 SQIVND (reference sequence). The CDR3 DNA reads TGTGCCAGTAGTCCGACTACGGGAGGATCACCGGGTGAGCAGTTCTTC. Translated, it gives CASSPTTGGSPGEQFF. Full variable domain (rest looked up from reference TRBV19 and TRBJ2-1): DGGITQSPKYLFRKEGQNVTLSCEQNLNHDAMYWYRQDPGQGLRLIYYSQIVNDFQKGDIAEGYSVSREKKESFPLTVTSAQKNPTAFYLCASSPTTGGSPGEQFFGPGTRLTVL.

As DNA, the CDR3 is TGCGCCAGCAGCTTGGGGGGGACAGGGGACTATGGCTACACCTTC. It specifies CASSLGGTGDYGYTF. J is TRBJ1-2 and V is TRBV5-1; TRBD1 agrees at 10 bases. Germline CDR1 and CDR2: SGHRS and YFSETQ. Trimming cost V 0 bases and J 3 bases; bases outside gene matches: 2. This CDR3 spans 15 amino acids.

The chain employs TRBV29-1 and TRBJ2-1; 7 positions match TRBD1. The CDR3 has 13 amino acids. Germline CDR1 is SQVTM and CDR2 is ANQGSEA. J was trimmed by 3 bases and V by 3 bases; bases with no gene match: 2. The CDR3 nucleotides read TGCAGCGTTGAGGCAGGGGGCTACAATGAGCAGTTCTTC. Its protein product is CSVEAGGYNEQFF.

V gene TRBV19 combines with J gene TRBJ2-7, with D maybe TRBD2 (5 bases). Trimming shortened V by 4 bases and J by 2 bases, and 9 bases separated the two germline ends. This CDR3 region has 13 residues. Germline V gene data show CDR1 as LNHDA and CDR2 as SQIVND (reference sequence). The CDR3 sequence: CASSTMTTYEQYF. The CDR3 bases are TGTGCCAGTAGTACCATGACTACCTACGAGCAGTACTTC.

This sequence joins TRBV5-1 and TRBJ2-1; 7 bases align to TRBD1. Germline V gives CDR1 SGHRS, CDR2 YFSETQ. The junction had 2 bases not matched to a gene; V was cut back by 2 bases and J by 9 bases. The length of the CDR3 is 12 residues. CDR3 nucleotides: TGCGCCAGCAGCTTAGGGGGCTTTGAGCAGTTCTTC. Encoded protein: CASSLGGFEQFF.

On this clone itself: The junction and the germline gene differ at one end; a read error may be behind it. The chain combines TRBV7-9 with TRBJ2-5; D perhaps matches TRBD2 (5 bases). The CDR3 is made up of 15 amino acids. Germline assignment: CDR1 SEHNR and CDR2 FQNEAQ (reference sequence). The CDR3 DNA reads as TGTGCCAGCAGCCTAGCTACGGCTCATCAAGAGACCCAGTACTTC. Translating it yields CASSLATAHQETQYF.

The chain links TRBV5-1 to TRBJ1-1; D ambiguous. The CDR3 runs 15 residues. Germline V gene lookup returns CDR1 SGHRS and CDR2 YFSETQ. Trimming shortened V by 0 bases and J by 5 bases, and 14 bases separated the two germline ends. This CDR3 is CASSLVSEVYTEAFF. The CDR3 DNA is TGCGCCAGCAGCTTGGTATCGGAGGTTTATACTGAAGCTTTCTTT.

This clone turned up a few times. The rearrangement uses TRBV5-8 and TRBJ2-7; D might be TRBD2 (5 bases). The CDR3 has 12 residues. The V gene's germline CDR1 is SGHTS and CDR2 YDEGEE. Trimming took off 4 bases at V and 9 bases at J, with 14 bases between the two ends. CDR3 DNA: TGTGCCAGCAGCCTCTACTTGGCGGGGCAGTACTTC. Amino acids: CASSLYLAGQYF.

This clone was counted only a few times. The J gene is TRBJ2-5, the V gene TRBV7-2; 9 bases align to TRBD1. This CDR3 spans 16 amino acids. V trimming: 0 bases; J trimming: 5 bases; junction bases outside the gene matches: 7. Germline V gene lookup returns CDR1 SGHTA and CDR2 FQGNSA. The DNA for the CDR3 is TGTGCCAGCAGCTTAGCTTGGGACAGGGTAAAGGAGACCCAGTACTTC. Protein: CASSLAWDRVKETQYF.

The chain recombines TRBV9 with TRBJ2-3, with 9 bases that match TRBD2. V lost 0 bases, J lost 5 bases, and 7 bases stayed unmatched. CDR1 SGDLS and CDR2 YYNGEE come from the germline V gene. The CDR3 has 16 amino acids. The CDR3 spells CASSVGGSGSGDTQYF. For the CDR3, the DNA is TGTGCCAGCAGCGTAGGGGGTAGCGGGAGCGGAGATACGCAGTATTTT.

This clone turned up a few times. This rearrangement joins TRBV7-6 to TRBJ1-1; D is ambiguous. The CDR3 has 14 residues. The germline gives CDR1 SGHVS, CDR2 FNYEAQ. Trimming removed 1 base at V and 1 base at J, with 7 bases between. CDR3 region: CASSLGEANTEAFF. The CDR3 nucleotides read TGTGCCAGCAGCTTAGGGGAGGCGAACACTGAAGCTTTCTTT.

The chain carries TRBV2 and TRBJ1-1; D may be TRBD1 (6 bases). V dropped 4 bases and J dropped 8 bases, with 11 bases sitting between them. The CDR3 is 12 amino acids. The germline V gene has CDR1 SNHLY and CDR2 FYNNEI. CDR3 bases: TGTGCCAGCAGTGGGGGACACGACGAAGCTTTCTTT. Amino acids: CASSGGHDEAFF.

This clone has a handful of counts. The V gene is TRBV27, the J gene TRBJ2-1; 8 nucleotides agree with TRBD1. The CDR3 totals 15 residues. Per the germline V gene, CDR1 is MNHEY and CDR2 is SMNVEV (reference sequence). After removal of 5 bases from V and 4 bases from J, the junction contained 7 bases not matched to a gene. The CDR3 sequence is CASSQDRVRYNEQFF. The DNA of the CDR3 is TGTGCCAGCAGTCAGGACAGGGTGAGGTACAATGAGCAGTTCTTC.